These T cell receptor beta chains were read from a single sample in a study of OX40 agonist ivuxolimab in advanced cancers. This table comes from immunoSEQ multiplex PCR, and its TCRdb copy is limited to in-frame clones, with some not included. The sample holds 60,000 to 75,000 clones, nearly 90% seen once. The material sequenced was CD4+ or CD8+ T cells sorted from blood, taken in a trial of the OX40 agonist ivuxolimab. The source of these receptors is an adult with an advanced solid tumor such as melanoma, head and neck, liver or kidney cancer. Each CDR3 is given with its conserved first and last residue. Each record gives: V gene, J gene, D gene, clone size, CDR3 DNA, CDR3 protein. A D gene is named only where the DNA matches it firmly. Expanded clones are given a class, and other clones once, few, many or no size at all.

v_gene: TRBV6-5
j_gene: TRBJ1-4
d_gene: NA
abundance: NA
CDR3nt: TGTGCCAGCACTTCCTGGGAGTACAATGAAAAACTGTTTTTT
CDR3aa: CASTSWEYNEKLFF

v_gene: TRBV29-1
j_gene: TRBJ2-5
d_gene: NA
abundance: NA
CDR3nt: TGCAGCGTTGATCCCGCTGGGGTCCAAGAGACCCAGTACTTC
CDR3aa: CSVDPAGVQETQYF

v_gene: TRBV7-9
j_gene: TRBJ2-1
d_gene: TRBD2
abundance: NA
CDR3nt: TGTGCCAGCAGCTTACCCTTCAGGGTAGCGGGAGGGAGAGATGAGCAGTTCTTC
CDR3aa: CASSLPFRVAGGRDEQFF

v_gene: TRBV5-1
j_gene: TRBJ1-2
d_gene: NA
abundance: NA
CDR3nt: TGCGCCAGCAGCTTGGTTTTGGAAGGGCATGGCTACACCTTC
CDR3aa: CASSLVLEGHGYTF

v_gene: TRBV18
j_gene: TRBJ2-1
d_gene: NA
abundance: NA
CDR3nt: TGTGCCAGCTCACCGCAGGGGTCCAATGAGCAGTTCTTC
CDR3aa: CASSPQGSNEQFF

v_gene: TRBV10-1
j_gene: TRBJ1-1
d_gene: NA
abundance: NA
CDR3nt: TGCGCCAGCCAACAGTGGGAGGGCACTGAAGCTTTCTTT
CDR3aa: CASQQWEGTEAFF

v_gene: TRBV9
j_gene: TRBJ1-3
d_gene: NA
abundance: NA
CDR3nt: TGTGCCAGCAGCGTAGACGTTGGAAACACCATATATTTT
CDR3aa: CASSVDVGNTIYF

v_gene: TRBV7-2
j_gene: TRBJ2-5
d_gene: TRBD2
abundance: few
CDR3nt: TGTGCCAGCAGCTCGACTAGCGGAGAGACCCAGTACTTC
CDR3aa: CASSSTSGETQYF

v_gene: TRBV7-2
j_gene: TRBJ2-1
d_gene: TRBD2
abundance: NA
CDR3nt: TGTGCCAGCAGCTTAGAATATAGCGGGGGACGTAGTGAGCAGTTCTTC
CDR3aa: CASSLEYSGGRSEQFF

v_gene: TRBV14
j_gene: TRBJ1-3
d_gene: NA
abundance: NA
CDR3nt: TGTGCCAGCAGCCAAACGGTGGCGAACACCATATATTTT
CDR3aa: CASSQTVANTIYF

v_gene: TRBV5-1
j_gene: TRBJ2-5
d_gene: TRBD1
abundance: NA
CDR3nt: TGCGCCAGCAGCTTGGGGACAGGGAGGGAGACCCAGTACTTC
CDR3aa: CASSLGTGRETQYF

v_gene: TRBV7-6
j_gene: TRBJ1-2
d_gene: NA
abundance: NA
CDR3nt: TGTGCCAGCAGCTTAGGACCGAGGGGGGGCAACTATGGCTACACCTTC
CDR3aa: CASSLGPRGGNYGYTF

v_gene: TRBV15
j_gene: TRBJ2-3
d_gene: TRBD2
abundance: NA
CDR3nt: TGTGCCACCTCGGTGTGGCTAGCGGGGAGGGGAGATACGCAGTATTTT
CDR3aa: CATSVWLAGRGDTQYF

v_gene: TRBV7-2
j_gene: TRBJ2-3
d_gene: NA
abundance: NA
CDR3nt: TGTGCCAGCAGCTCGCAACTTGGGCGGATTACAGATACGCAGTATTTT
CDR3aa: CASSSQLGRITDTQYF

v_gene: TRBV10-2
j_gene: TRBJ1-4
d_gene: TRBD1
abundance: NA
CDR3nt: TGCGCCAGCAGTGAGGACAGGGAGGAAAAACTGTTTTTT
CDR3aa: CASSEDREEKLFF

v_gene: TRBV6-5
j_gene: TRBJ2-5
d_gene: NA
abundance: NA
CDR3nt: TGTGCCAGCAGTTACTCGGGGGTCCGGTGGACCCAGTACTTC
CDR3aa: CASSYSGVRWTQYF

v_gene: TRBV5-4
j_gene: TRBJ1-2
d_gene: NA
abundance: NA
CDR3nt: TGTGCCAGCAGCTGGGGAGGGAACGGCTACACCTTC
CDR3aa: CASSWGGNGYTF

v_gene: TRBV15
j_gene: TRBJ2-7
d_gene: NA
abundance: NA
CDR3nt: TGTGCCACCAGCAGAGAGCTAGGCGGGTACGAGCAGTACTTC
CDR3aa: CATSRELGGYEQYF

v_gene: TRBV9
j_gene: TRBJ1-6
d_gene: TRBD1
abundance: NA
CDR3nt: TGTGCCAGCAGCGCCGGGACAGTAAATTCACCCCTCCACTTT
CDR3aa: CASSAGTVNSPLHF

v_gene: TRBV4-1
j_gene: TRBJ2-2
d_gene: NA
abundance: NA
CDR3nt: TGCGCCAGCAGCCCCCAGGGGCAGTACACCGGGGAGCTGTTTTTT
CDR3aa: CASSPQGQYTGELFF

v_gene: TRBV5-6
j_gene: TRBJ1-2
d_gene: NA
abundance: NA
CDR3nt: TGTGCCAGCAGCAAGGGACACATCTATGGCTACACCTTC
CDR3aa: CASSKGHIYGYTF

v_gene: TRBV28
j_gene: TRBJ1-5
d_gene: TRBD1
abundance: NA
CDR3nt: TGTGCCAGCAGTTCGGGACAGGGGAACAGGCAGCCCCAGCATTTT
CDR3aa: CASSSGQGNRQPQHF

v_gene: TRBV5-1
j_gene: TRBJ2-3
d_gene: NA
abundance: NA
CDR3nt: TGCGCCAGCAGCCCGGGGGCAGGTAGCACAGATACGCAGTATTTT
CDR3aa: CASSPGAGSTDTQYF

v_gene: TRBV6-6
j_gene: TRBJ2-1
d_gene: NA
abundance: once
CDR3nt: TGTGCCAGCAAGTCCCAGGCCCCAGGGTTCAAGAATGAGCAGTTCTTC
CDR3aa: CASKSQAPGFKNEQFF

v_gene: TRBV7-2
j_gene: TRBJ2-5
d_gene: NA
abundance: NA
CDR3nt: TGTGCCTCTGCCCGGGGGTTGAGAGAGACCCAGTACTTC
CDR3aa: CASARGLRETQYF

v_gene: TRBV18
j_gene: TRBJ1-1
d_gene: TRBD1
abundance: NA
CDR3nt: TGTGCCAGCTCACTACGACAGGGAAGGAACACTGAAGCTTTCTTT
CDR3aa: CASSLRQGRNTEAFF

v_gene: TRBV29-1
j_gene: TRBJ1-3
d_gene: NA
abundance: NA
CDR3nt: TGCAGCGTTGAAGATTTGTCCTTCAACAGAGTGAGGGGCACCATATATTTT
CDR3aa: CSVEDLSFNRVRGTIYF

v_gene: TRBV27
j_gene: TRBJ2-2
d_gene: NA
abundance: few
CDR3nt: TGTGCCAGCAGTTCCTCGAGGAACACCGGGGAGCTGTTTTTT
CDR3aa: CASSSSRNTGELFF

v_gene: TRBV5-1
j_gene: TRBJ2-5
d_gene: TRBD2
abundance: NA
CDR3nt: TGCGCCAGCAGCTTACTAGCGGAGCAAGAGACCCAGTACTTC
CDR3aa: CASSLLAEQETQYF

v_gene: TRBV11-1
j_gene: TRBJ2-1
d_gene: NA
abundance: once
CDR3nt: TGTGCCAGCAGCCCCAACCGTGGACTGAAGGAGGATGAGCAGTTCTTC
CDR3aa: CASSPNRGLKEDEQFF

v_gene: TRBV6-6
j_gene: TRBJ2-7
d_gene: TRBD2
abundance: NA
CDR3nt: TGTGCCACTAAAGAGGCGGGAGGGCCCGGGGAGCAGTACTTC
CDR3aa: CATKEAGGPGEQYF

v_gene: TRBV19
j_gene: TRBJ1-5
d_gene: TRBD1
abundance: once
CDR3nt: TGTGCCAGTAGTACAGGGGGGCTAATTAATCAGCCCCAGCATTTT
CDR3aa: CASSTGGLINQPQHF

v_gene: TRBV19
j_gene: TRBJ1-5
d_gene: NA
abundance: NA
CDR3nt: TGTGCCAGTAGTATACCAGGTCCGTATCAGCCCCAGCATTTT
CDR3aa: CASSIPGPYQPQHF

v_gene: TRBV4-1
j_gene: TRBJ2-3
d_gene: TRBD2
abundance: few
CDR3nt: TGCGCCAGCAGCCAAGAGGCGCGGGGGTTCACAGATACGCAGTATTTT
CDR3aa: CASSQEARGFTDTQYF

v_gene: TRBV6-5
j_gene: TRBJ1-5
d_gene: NA
abundance: NA
CDR3nt: TGTGCCAGCAGTGGGCATCAGCCCCAGCATTTT
CDR3aa: CASSGHQPQHF

v_gene: TRBV7-2
j_gene: TRBJ2-7
d_gene: TRBD1
abundance: NA
CDR3nt: TGTGCCAGCAGCTTAGGGACAGGGAAATACGAGCAGTACTTC
CDR3aa: CASSLGTGKYEQYF

v_gene: TRBV14
j_gene: TRBJ1-6
d_gene: TRBD1
abundance: NA
CDR3nt: TGTGCCAGCAGCCGCCGATTGTCAGGGGGAAATTCACCCCTCCACTTT
CDR3aa: CASSRRLSGGNSPLHF

v_gene: TRBV28
j_gene: TRBJ2-1
d_gene: TRBD2
abundance: NA
CDR3nt: TGTGCCAGCAGCCAGCCCGAAGGACTAGCTCCTTCCAAGCCCTACAATGAGCAGTTCTTC
CDR3aa: CASSQPEGLAPSKPYNEQFF

v_gene: TRBV5-1
j_gene: TRBJ1-1
d_gene: TRBD1
abundance: NA
CDR3nt: TGCGCCAGCAACAGGGGCCAGCCGAACACTGAAGCTTTCTTT
CDR3aa: CASNRGQPNTEAFF

v_gene: TRBV5-1
j_gene: TRBJ2-4
d_gene: NA
abundance: NA
CDR3nt: TGCGCCAGCAGCCAAAGTGAGGGGCGGAACATTCAGTACTTC
CDR3aa: CASSQSEGRNIQYF

v_gene: TRBV30
j_gene: TRBJ1-5
d_gene: TRBD1
abundance: NA
CDR3nt: TGTGCCTGGGGAACCGGGACAGGGTGGGACCAGCCCCAGCATTTT
CDR3aa: CAWGTGTGWDQPQHF

v_gene: TRBV7-3
j_gene: TRBJ1-2
d_gene: TRBD1
abundance: NA
CDR3nt: TGTGCCAGCAGCTTTAACCCGGGACAGGGCCCACAGGGCTACACCTTC
CDR3aa: CASSFNPGQGPQGYTF

v_gene: TRBV6-5
j_gene: TRBJ1-3
d_gene: TRBD1
abundance: NA
CDR3nt: TGTGCCAGCAGTAAGGGGGCGCAAGGAAACACCATATATTTT
CDR3aa: CASSKGAQGNTIYF

v_gene: TRBV27
j_gene: TRBJ2-7
d_gene: NA
abundance: NA
CDR3nt: TGTGCCAGCAGGATAAGGACAGTCGACTACGAGCAGTACTTC
CDR3aa: CASRIRTVDYEQYF

v_gene: TRBV14
j_gene: TRBJ2-3
d_gene: NA
abundance: NA
CDR3nt: TGTGCCAGCAGCCTCCGACTGGGTATAGATACGCAGTATTTT
CDR3aa: CASSLRLGIDTQYF

v_gene: TRBV10-3
j_gene: TRBJ2-1
d_gene: TRBD2
abundance: NA
CDR3nt: TGTGCCATCAGTGAAGCTGGACTAGGATACAATGAGCAGTTCTTC
CDR3aa: CAISEAGLGYNEQFF

v_gene: TRBV29-1
j_gene: TRBJ2-3
d_gene: TRBD1
abundance: once
CDR3nt: TGCAGCGTTGGGGACAGGGCTCCAGATACGCAGTATTTT
CDR3aa: CSVGDRAPDTQYF

v_gene: TRBV30
j_gene: TRBJ2-7
d_gene: NA
abundance: once
CDR3nt: TGTGCCTGGATGTCGGCACCGAGCTACGAGCAGTACTTC
CDR3aa: CAWMSAPSYEQYF

v_gene: TRBV7-9
j_gene: TRBJ2-7
d_gene: TRBD2
abundance: NA
CDR3nt: TGTGCCAGCAGCCCAGGGACGGGAGGGGCCTACGAGCAGTACTTC
CDR3aa: CASSPGTGGAYEQYF

v_gene: TRBV5-1
j_gene: TRBJ1-1
d_gene: NA
abundance: NA
CDR3nt: TGCGCCAGCAGCTGGACAGCGGGTGGCACTGAAGCTTTCTTT
CDR3aa: CASSWTAGGTEAFF

v_gene: TRBV7-9
j_gene: TRBJ1-3
d_gene: TRBD1
abundance: NA
CDR3nt: TGTGCCAGCAGCCTTCGACAGGGGTCAACCTCCTCTGGAAACACCATATATTTT
CDR3aa: CASSLRQGSTSSGNTIYF

v_gene: TRBV15
j_gene: TRBJ2-5
d_gene: TRBD1
abundance: NA
CDR3nt: TGTGCCACCAGCAGAGGTGGACAGGGCCGAGAGACCCAGTACTTC
CDR3aa: CATSRGGQGRETQYF

v_gene: TRBV19
j_gene: TRBJ1-3
d_gene: NA
abundance: NA
CDR3nt: TGTGCCAGTAGTTTCGACAGTAGCTCTGGAAACACCATATATTTT
CDR3aa: CASSFDSSSGNTIYF

v_gene: TRBV19
j_gene: TRBJ2-7
d_gene: NA
abundance: NA
CDR3nt: TGTGCCAGTAGTCGCGACAGTCGCCTCGAGCAGTACTTC
CDR3aa: CASSRDSRLEQYF